Listed here are 17 T cell receptor beta chains from one sample, sequenced in a study of T cells expressing NK-cell markers. TCRdb reprocessed the 5' RACE reads and reports one entry per CDR3 protein, with no DNA. The sample totals 200,000 to 300,000 distinct CDR3 sequences. The sample taken for sequencing was blood T cells: a sorted CD56 or NKG2C T cell subset, CD4+ or CD8+ T cells, or bulk PBMC T cells (not recorded which). The receptors were sampled from a man in his late teens or twenties in good health.

The V and J genes are TRBV30 and TRBJ2-7; TCRdb calls TRBD1, which cannot be checked without DNA. CDR1 is GTSNPN, CDR2 SVGIG, per germline (reference sequence). CDR3 length: 14 amino acids. CDR3 sequence reads: CAWSPTPDRHGQYF. The complete variable domain, with remaining parts taken from reference TRBV30 and TRBJ2-7, reads SQTIHQWPATLVQPVGSPLSLECTVEGTSNPNLYWYRQAAGRGLQLLFYSVGIGQISSEVPQNLSASRPQDRQFILSSKKLLLSDSGFYLCAWSPTPDRHGQYFGPGTRLTVT.

This chain links TRBV29-1 with TRBJ2-1. The CDR3 sequence is 14 residues long. Germline V gene lookup returns CDR1 SQVTM and CDR2 ANQGSEA. Here the CDR3 reads CSVVLREVPNEQFF.

This chain links TRBV29-1 with TRBJ2-7; TCRdb calls TRBD2, which cannot be checked without DNA. The germline CDR1 and CDR2 sequences are SQVTM and ANQGSEA. The CDR3 is 16 amino acids. CDR3 protein: CSVEDRIEGPAYEQYF.

The chain recombines TRBV27 with TRBJ1-2; lacking DNA, the TRBD1 call made by TCRdb goes unchecked. Germline V gene data show CDR1 as MNHEY and CDR2 as SMNVEV (reference sequence). This CDR3 contains 16 residues. The CDR3 sequence is CASSSLGAAGNYGYTF.

The J gene is TRBJ2-5, the V gene TRBV20-1; TCRdb names TRBD2, which stays unverified in the absence of DNA. This CDR3 spans 12 amino acids. Germline V lookup: CDR1 DFQATT, CDR2 SNEGSKA (reference sequence). The CDR3 protein is CSASERGETQYF.

The rearrangement joins TRBV20-1 to TRBJ1-4. The CDR3 extends over 12 amino acids. CDR1 is DFQATT, CDR2 SNEGSKA, per germline (reference sequence). The CDR3 loop is CSAQTWGEKLFF.

The CDR3 here is CAISELGNYGYTF. This chain connects TRBV10-3 to TRBJ1-2. The CDR3 spans 13 residues. The germline V gene has CDR1 ENHRY and CDR2 SYGVKD.

The chain links TRBV28 to TRBJ2-5. Per the germline V gene, CDR1 is MDHEN and CDR2 is SYDVKM. The CDR3 has 13 amino acids. The CDR3: CASNTWIQETQYF.

The chain uses TRBV12-3 or TRBV12-4 and TRBJ1-6. The CDR3 covers 14 residues. CDR3 loop: CASSLADWISPLHF.

This sequence joins TRBV15 and TRBJ2-3; TCRdb returns TRBD1, unconfirmable since there is no DNA. Germline values: CDR1 LNHNV, CDR2 YYDKDF (reference sequence). The CDR3 totals 14 residues. CDR3 region: CATVGGPYTDTQYF. Supplemented by reference TRBV15 and TRBJ2-3, the full variable domain reads DAMVIQNPRYQVTQFGKPVTLSCSQTLNHNVMYWYQQKSSQAPKLLFHYYDKDFNNEADTPDNFQSRRPNTSFCFLDIRSPGLGDTAMYLCATVGGPYTDTQYFGPGTRLTVL.

This chain links TRBV20-1 with TRBJ2-1; TCRdb selects TRBD1, and the lack of DNA leaves this call unchecked. The CDR3 is made up of 13 amino acids. Germline V gene sequence: CDR1 DFQATT, CDR2 SNEGSKA (reference sequence). The CDR3: CSASRGQHNEQFF.

The chain combines TRBV18 with TRBJ2-3; lacking DNA, the TRBD2 call made by TCRdb goes unchecked. Looked up from germline, CDR1 is KGHSH and CDR2 is LQKENI. The CDR3 totals 15 residues. CDR3 protein: CASSPRVPGGYTQYF.

The chain uses TRBV9 and TRBJ2-1; the TCRdb call, TRBD2, lacks DNA for checking. CDR1 and CDR2 from the germline V gene are SGDLS and YYNGEE. The CDR3 loop spans 13 amino acids. The CDR3 sequence: CASSVGTSGIQFF.

The chain is built from TRBV19 and TRBJ1-1. Per germline, CDR1 LNHDA and CDR2 SQIVND (reference sequence). CDR3 size: 13 residues. The chain's CDR3 is CASTLGPNTEAFF.

The J gene is TRBJ1-2, the V gene TRBV29-1; the TCRdb D gene call, TRBD1, has no DNA to confirm it. Germline V lookup: CDR1 SQVTM, CDR2 ANQGSEA. This CDR3 contains 14 residues. CDR3 amino acids: CSVASGTGAYGYTF.

This chain connects TRBV12-3 or TRBV12-4 to TRBJ2-1; TCRdb lists TRBD2, though no DNA is available to test this call. CDR3 size: 15 residues. The CDR3 is CASSLAGGSLSEQFF.

This chain uses TRBV6-1 with TRBJ1-5. Germline loops: CDR1 MNHNS, CDR2 SASEGT. This CDR3 spans 15 amino acids. CDR3: CASSEVGGGNQPQHF.